The clone carrying this T cell receptor beta chain was seen only once. This CDR3 is also generated by other DNA sequences in the sample. The germline CDR1 and CDR2 sequences are SNHLY and FYNNEI. Trimming cost V 8 bases and J 5 bases; bases outside gene matches: 9. CDR3 length: 15 residues. The source of the sample is a study of T cell changes during pregnancy in multiple sclerosis. Profiling relied on immunoSEQ multiplex PCR, and the TCRdb table lists in-frame clones only, not all of them. The data contain about 31,000 clones, 90% to 95% of them singletons. The chain recombines TRBV2 with TRBJ2-5, with 12 nucleotides matching TRBD1. Sample: CD4+ T cells from peripheral blood mononuclear cells, taken in the second trimester of pregnancy. This TCR was sampled from a female donor with multiple sclerosis, enrolled in a pregnancy study. The CDR3 DNA sequence: TGTGCCAGCCCCAGGGACAGGGGGCGTCGGGAGACCCAGTACTTC. It yields the protein CASPRDRGRRETQYF.